This T cell receptor (beta chain) was captured in a study of T cell responses to AZD1222 COVID-19 vaccine. Germline loops: CDR1 SEHNR, CDR2 FQNEAQ (reference sequence). The CDR3 runs 15 residues. V was shortened by 4 bases and J by 3 bases, with 15 bases between the two germline ends. Only in-frame clones appear in the TCRdb table, and some are missing; sequencing was by immunoSEQ multiplex PCR. The repertoire consists of 150,000 or so clones, with 80% to 90% occurring once and the leading ten covering roughly 7.3%. The chain uses TRBV7-9 and TRBJ2-5; D is perhaps TRBD1 (5 bases). The material was peripheral blood, obtained on day 0 of AZD1222 vaccination. The sequence derives from an adult in good health. Written as DNA, the CDR3 is TGTGCCAGCAGCTCACAGGTCCTAAGGGAAGAGACCCAGTACTTC. Amino acids: CASSSQVLREETQYF.